This T cell receptor beta chain was retrieved from a study of T cell responses to AZD1222 COVID-19 vaccine. Study-level information: Pooling covered second doses at about 4 or about 12 weeks. Overall study findings and caveats: Baseline seropositivity occurred in only a handful of AZD1222 recipients.

The table came from immunoSEQ multiplex PCR; TCRdb's copy has only in-frame clones and leaves some out. The data show about 160,000 clones, with roughly nine tenths seen just once and approximately 5.1% held by the top ten. CDR1 and CDR2 (germline): MDHEN, SYDVKM. Between the trimmed V and J ends, which lost 10 bases and 2 bases, there was a span of 17 bases. This CDR3 contains 14 residues. On this clone itself: What it binds is unknown.

The sample consisted of peripheral blood, taken on day 0 of AZD1222 vaccination. The chain is built from TRBV28 and TRBJ2-5; TRBD2 is a possible D gene (5 bases). The source of this sequence is an adult in good health. CDR3 nucleotides: TGTGCCACGAGGGCGATCCTAAAACAAGAGACCCAGTACTTC. Translating gives CATRAILKQETQYF. The full variable domain, in which reference TRBV28 and TRBJ2-5 provide the parts outside the CDR3, is DVKVTQSSRYLVKRTGEKVFLECVQDMDHENMFWYRQDPGLGLRLIYFSYDVKMKEKGDIPEGYSVSREKKERFSLILESASTNQTSMYLCATRAILKQETQYFGPGTRLLVL.